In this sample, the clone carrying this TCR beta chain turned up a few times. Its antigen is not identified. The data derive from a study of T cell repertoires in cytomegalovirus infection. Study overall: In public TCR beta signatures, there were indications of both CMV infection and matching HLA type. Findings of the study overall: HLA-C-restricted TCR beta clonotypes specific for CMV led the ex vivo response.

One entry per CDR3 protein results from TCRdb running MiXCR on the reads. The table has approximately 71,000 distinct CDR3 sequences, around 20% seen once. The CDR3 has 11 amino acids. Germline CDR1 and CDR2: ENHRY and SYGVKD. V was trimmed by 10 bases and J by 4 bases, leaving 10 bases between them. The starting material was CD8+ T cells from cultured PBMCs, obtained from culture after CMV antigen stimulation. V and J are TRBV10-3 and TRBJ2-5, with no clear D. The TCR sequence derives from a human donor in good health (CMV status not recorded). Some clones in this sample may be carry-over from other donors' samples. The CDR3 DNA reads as TGTGCCAGCGCCAAGGGAGAGACCCAGTACTTC. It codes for CASAKGETQYF.